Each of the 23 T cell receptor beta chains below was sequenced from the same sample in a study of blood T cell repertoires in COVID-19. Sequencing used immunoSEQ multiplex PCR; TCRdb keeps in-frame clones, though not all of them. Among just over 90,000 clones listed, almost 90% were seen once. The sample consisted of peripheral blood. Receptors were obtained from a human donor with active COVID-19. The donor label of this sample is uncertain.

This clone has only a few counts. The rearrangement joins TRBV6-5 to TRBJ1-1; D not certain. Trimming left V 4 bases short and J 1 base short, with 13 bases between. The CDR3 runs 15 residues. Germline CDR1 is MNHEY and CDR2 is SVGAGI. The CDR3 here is CASSFGGLTNTEAFF. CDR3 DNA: TGTGCCAGCAGTTTCGGAGGGCTGACGAACACTGAAGCTTTCTTT.

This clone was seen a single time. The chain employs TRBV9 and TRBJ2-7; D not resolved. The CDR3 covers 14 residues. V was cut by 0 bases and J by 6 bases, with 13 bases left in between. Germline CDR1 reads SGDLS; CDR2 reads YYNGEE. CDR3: CASSVEGGLGEQYF. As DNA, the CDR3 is TGTGCCAGCAGCGTAGAAGGCGGTCTGGGCGAGCAGTACTTC.

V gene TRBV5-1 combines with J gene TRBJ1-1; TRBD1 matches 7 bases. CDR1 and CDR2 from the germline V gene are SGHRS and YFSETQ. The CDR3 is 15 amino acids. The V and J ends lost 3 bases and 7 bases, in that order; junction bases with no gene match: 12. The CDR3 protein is CASSSGQRWLNEAFF. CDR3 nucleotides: TGCGCCAGCAGCTCGGGACAGCGATGGCTTAATGAAGCTTTCTTT.

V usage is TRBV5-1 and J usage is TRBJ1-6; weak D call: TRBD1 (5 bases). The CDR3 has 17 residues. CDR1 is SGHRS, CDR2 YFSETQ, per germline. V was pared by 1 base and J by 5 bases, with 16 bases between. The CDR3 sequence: CASSLTSGQLNNSPLHF. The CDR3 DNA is TGCGCCAGCAGCTTGACCTCTGGACAACTGAATAATTCACCCCTCCACTTT.

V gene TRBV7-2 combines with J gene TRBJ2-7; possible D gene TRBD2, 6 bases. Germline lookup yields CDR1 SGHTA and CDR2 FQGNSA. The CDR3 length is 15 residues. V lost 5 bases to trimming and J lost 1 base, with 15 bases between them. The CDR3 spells CASSPPGGRSYEQYF. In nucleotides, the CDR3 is TGTGCCAGCAGCCCGCCCGGGGGTCGATCCTACGAGCAGTACTTC. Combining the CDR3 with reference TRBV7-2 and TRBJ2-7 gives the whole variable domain GAGVSQSPSNKVTEKGKDVELRCDPISGHTALYWYRQSLGQGLEFLIYFQGNSAPDKSGLPSDRFSAERTGGSVSTLTIQRTQQEDSAVYLCASSPPGGRSYEQYFGPGTRLTVT.

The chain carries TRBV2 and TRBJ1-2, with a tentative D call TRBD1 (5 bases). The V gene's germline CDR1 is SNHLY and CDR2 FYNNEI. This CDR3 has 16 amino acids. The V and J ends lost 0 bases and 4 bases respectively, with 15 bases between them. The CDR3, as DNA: TGTGCCAGCAGTGAAGCGCCGGCAGGGCCAATCTATGGCTACACCTTC. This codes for CASSEAPAGPIYGYTF.

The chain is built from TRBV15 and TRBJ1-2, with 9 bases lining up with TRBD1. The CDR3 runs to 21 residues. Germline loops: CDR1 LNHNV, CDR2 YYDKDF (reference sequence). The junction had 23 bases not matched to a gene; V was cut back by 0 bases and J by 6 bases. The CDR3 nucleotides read TGTGCCACCAGCAGAGAGAGGTGGACAGGGGTTGGGCTTCAACCCAATGATGGCTACACCTTC. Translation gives CATSRERWTGVGLQPNDGYTF.

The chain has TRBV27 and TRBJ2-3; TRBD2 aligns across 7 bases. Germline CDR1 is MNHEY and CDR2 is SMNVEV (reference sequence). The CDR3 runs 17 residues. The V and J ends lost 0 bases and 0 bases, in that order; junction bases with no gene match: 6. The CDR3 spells CASSLSNLAASTDTQYF. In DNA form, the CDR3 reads TGTGCCAGCAGTTTATCGAATCTAGCGGCCAGCACAGATACGCAGTATTTT.

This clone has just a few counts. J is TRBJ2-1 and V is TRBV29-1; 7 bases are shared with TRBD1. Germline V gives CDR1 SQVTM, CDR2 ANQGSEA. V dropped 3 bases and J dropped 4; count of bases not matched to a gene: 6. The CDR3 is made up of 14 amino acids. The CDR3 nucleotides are TGCAGCGTTGATGGGGACAGCTATTACAATGAGCAGTTCTTC. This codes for CSVDGDSYYNEQFF.

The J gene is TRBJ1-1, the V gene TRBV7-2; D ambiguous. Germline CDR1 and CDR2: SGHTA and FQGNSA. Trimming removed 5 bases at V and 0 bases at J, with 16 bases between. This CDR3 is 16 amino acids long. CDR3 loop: CASSPSSHGVNTEAFF. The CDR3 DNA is TGTGCCAGCAGCCCCTCCTCCCACGGGGTGAACACTGAAGCTTTCTTT.

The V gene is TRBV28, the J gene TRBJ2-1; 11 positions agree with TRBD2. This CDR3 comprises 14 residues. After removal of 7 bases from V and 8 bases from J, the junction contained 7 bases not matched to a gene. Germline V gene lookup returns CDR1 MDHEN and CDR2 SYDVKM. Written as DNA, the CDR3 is TGTGCCAGCAATAGCGGGGGGGCCATATATGAGCAGTTCTTC. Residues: CASNSGGAIYEQFF.

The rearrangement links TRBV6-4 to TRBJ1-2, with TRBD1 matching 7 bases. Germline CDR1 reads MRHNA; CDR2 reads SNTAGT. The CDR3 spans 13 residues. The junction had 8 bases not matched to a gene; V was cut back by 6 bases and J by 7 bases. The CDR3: CASSRGQYTGYTF. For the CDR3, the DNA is TGTGCCAGCAGCCGGGGACAGTACACTGGCTACACCTTC.

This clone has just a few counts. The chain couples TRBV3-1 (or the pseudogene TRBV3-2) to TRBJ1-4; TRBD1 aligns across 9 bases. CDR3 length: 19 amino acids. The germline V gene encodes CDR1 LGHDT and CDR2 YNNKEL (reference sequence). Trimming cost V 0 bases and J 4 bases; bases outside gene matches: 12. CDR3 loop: CASSQDIRDRAFHNEKLFF. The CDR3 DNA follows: TGTGCCAGCAGCCAAGACATCCGGGACAGGGCATTTCATAATGAAAAACTGTTTTTT.

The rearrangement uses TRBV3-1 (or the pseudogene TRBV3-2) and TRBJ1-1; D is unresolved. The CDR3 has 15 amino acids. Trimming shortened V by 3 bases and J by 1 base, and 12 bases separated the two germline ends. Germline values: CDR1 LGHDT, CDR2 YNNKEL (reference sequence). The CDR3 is CASSHHFSQNTEAFF. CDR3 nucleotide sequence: TGTGCCAGCAGCCATCATTTCAGTCAGAACACTGAAGCTTTCTTT.

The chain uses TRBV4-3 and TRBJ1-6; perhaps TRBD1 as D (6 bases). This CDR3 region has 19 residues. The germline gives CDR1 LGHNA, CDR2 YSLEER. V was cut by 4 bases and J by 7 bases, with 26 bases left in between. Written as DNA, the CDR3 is TGCGCCAGCAGCCGAGGAAGAGAGGGGACAACCAGTTCCAATTCACCCCTCCACTTT. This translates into CASSRGREGTTSSNSPLHF.

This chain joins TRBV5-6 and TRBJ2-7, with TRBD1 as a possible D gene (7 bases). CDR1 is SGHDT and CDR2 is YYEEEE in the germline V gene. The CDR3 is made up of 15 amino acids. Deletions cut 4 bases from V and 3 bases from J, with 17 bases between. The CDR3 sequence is CASSPTGRRYYEQYF. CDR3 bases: TGTGCCAGCAGCCCGACAGGGAGGCGGTACTACGAGCAGTACTTC.

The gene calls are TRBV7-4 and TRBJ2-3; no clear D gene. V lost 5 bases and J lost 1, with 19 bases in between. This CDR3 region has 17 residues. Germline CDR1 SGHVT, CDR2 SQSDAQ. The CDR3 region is CASSRPRSPARTDTQYF. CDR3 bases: TGTGCCAGCAGCCGACCTAGGTCCCCGGCTCGCACAGATACGCAGTATTTT. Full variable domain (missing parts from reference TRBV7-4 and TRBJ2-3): GAGVSQSPRYKVAKRGRDVALRCDSISGHVTLYWYRQTLGQGSEVLTYSQSDAQRDKSGRPSGRFSAERPERSVSTLKIQRTEQGDSAVYLCASSRPRSPARTDTQYFGPGTRLTVL.

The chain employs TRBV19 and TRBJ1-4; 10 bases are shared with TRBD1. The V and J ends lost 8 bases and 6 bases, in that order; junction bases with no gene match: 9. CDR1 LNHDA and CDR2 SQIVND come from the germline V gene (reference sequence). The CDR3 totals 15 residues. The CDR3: CASGTGARSYEKLFF. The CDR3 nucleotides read TGTGCCAGTGGGACAGGGGCCCGATCTTATGAAAAACTGTTTTTT.

The CDR3 nucleotides read TGTGCCAGCAGCTCCGCCCTGGCAGGGGGCAACTATGGCTACACCTTC. This translates into CASSSALAGGNYGYTF. The chain joins TRBV7-2 to TRBJ1-2; 8 nucleotides agree with TRBD1. CDR1 is SGHTA and CDR2 is FQGNSA in the germline V gene. The CDR3 runs 16 residues. V lost 4 bases and J lost 2; bases outside the gene matches: 9.

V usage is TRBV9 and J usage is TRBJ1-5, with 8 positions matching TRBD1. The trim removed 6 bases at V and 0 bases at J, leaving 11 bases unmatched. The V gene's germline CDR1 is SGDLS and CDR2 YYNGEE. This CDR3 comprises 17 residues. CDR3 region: CASTRDRPDCSNQPQHF. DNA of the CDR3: TGTGCCAGCACCAGGGACAGGCCTGACTGTAGCAATCAGCCCCAGCATTTT.

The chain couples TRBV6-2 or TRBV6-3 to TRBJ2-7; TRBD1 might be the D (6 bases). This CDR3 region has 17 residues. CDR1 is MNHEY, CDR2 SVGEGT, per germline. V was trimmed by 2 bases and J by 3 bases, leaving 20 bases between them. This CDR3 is CASSYNPKLGTIYEQYF. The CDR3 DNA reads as TGTGCCAGCAGTTACAACCCTAAGCTAGGGACAATCTACGAGCAGTACTTC.

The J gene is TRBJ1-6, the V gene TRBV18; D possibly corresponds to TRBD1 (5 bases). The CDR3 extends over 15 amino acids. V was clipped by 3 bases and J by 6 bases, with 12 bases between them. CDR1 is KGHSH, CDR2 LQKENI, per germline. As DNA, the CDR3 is TGTGCCAGCTCACCGCGGGGACTGCTTAATTCACCCCTCCACTTT. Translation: CASSPRGLLNSPLHF.

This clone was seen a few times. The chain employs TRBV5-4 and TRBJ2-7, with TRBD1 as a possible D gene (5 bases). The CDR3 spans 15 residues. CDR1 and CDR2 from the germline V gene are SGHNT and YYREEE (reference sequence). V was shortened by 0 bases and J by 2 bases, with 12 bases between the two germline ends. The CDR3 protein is CASSLDMAGPYEQYF. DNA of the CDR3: TGTGCCAGCAGCTTGGATATGGCAGGGCCCTACGAGCAGTACTTC. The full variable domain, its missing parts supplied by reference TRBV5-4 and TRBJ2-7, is ETGVTQSPTHLIKTRGQQVTLRCSSQSGHNTVSWYQQALGQGPQFIFQYYREEENGRGNFPPRFSGLQFPNYSSELNVNALELDDSALYLCASSLDMAGPYEQYFGPGTRLTVT.